This is a list of T cell receptor beta chains from one sample in a study of cytomegalovirus exposure and HLA in healthy donors. Profiled with immunoSEQ multiplex PCR; TCRdb holds only in-frame clones, not every one. The sample shows 70,000 to 100,000 clones, roughly 71% of them seen only once. The sequencing sample was made of PBMCs. All receptors come from a man aged 45-65 years in good health and CMV-seronegative. CDR3s leave out the opening cysteine and the closing phenylalanine or tryptophan.

v_gene: TRBV6-5
len: 13
CDR3aa: ASSTPRRAGNTIY

v_gene: TRBV2
len: 13
CDR3aa: ASSRGLGGSGEQF

v_gene: TRBV27
len: 14
CDR3aa: ASSFSSKGGVYEQY

v_gene: TRBV2
len: 15
CDR3aa: ARNKGTGTSGANVLT

v_gene: TRBV30
len: 12
CDR3aa: AWRGTGTNTEAF

v_gene: TRBV5-1
len: 13
CDR3aa: ASSFQGAEVTEAF

v_gene: TRBV2
len: 12
CDR3aa: ASSVDRGFEKLF

v_gene: TRBV6-1
len: 13
CDR3aa: ASRKDRAGTGELF

v_gene: TRBV18
len: 13
CDR3aa: ASSPPSRTSGGQF

v_gene: TRBV7-2
len: 14
CDR3aa: ASSLARLMNTGELF

v_gene: TRBV4-2
len: 14
CDR3aa: ASSQAQSTRDNEQF

v_gene: TRBV7-2
len: 17
CDR3aa: ASSLVLTGVFRANYGYT

v_gene: TRBV30
len: 13
CDR3aa: AFTEAIRSNQPQH

v_gene: TRBV4-3
len: 13
CDR3aa: ASSQSAGAQETQY

v_gene: TRBV5-1
len: 15
CDR3aa: ASRRTGQVTGTGELF

v_gene: TRBV27
len: 14
CDR3aa: ASSLSGVFSGNTIY

v_gene: TRBV7-9
len: 11
CDR3aa: ASSLAGWYEQY

v_gene: TRBV7-3
len: 13
CDR3aa: ASSPFGGGGETQY

v_gene: TRBV6-5
len: 12
CDR3aa: ASSLLGSTDTQY

v_gene: TRBV4-1
len: 10
CDR3aa: ASSQGPGEQY

v_gene: TRBV5-1
len: 12
CDR3aa: ASNTGAEHSPLH

v_gene: TRBV28
len: 13
CDR3aa: ASSSEGTVSYEQY

v_gene: TRBV7-9
len: 15
CDR3aa: ASSSGLAGGPGETQY

v_gene: TRBV7-3
len: 11
CDR3aa: ASSSQRNTEAF

v_gene: TRBV5-4
len: 13
CDR3aa: ASSSRGGSSDTQY

v_gene: TRBV11-2
len: 13
CDR3aa: ASSSLAGGRNEQF

v_gene: TRBV19
len: 12
CDR3aa: ASSIPSARNEQF

v_gene: TRBV7-2
len: 12
CDR3aa: ASSRDRAVDTQY

v_gene: TRBV4-1
len: 11
CDR3aa: ASSQPYGNTIY

v_gene: TRBV2
len: 14
CDR3aa: ASRGRQGIRGYEQY

v_gene: TRBV30
len: 10
CDR3aa: AWSVQFEKLF

v_gene: TRBV5-4
len: 12
CDR3aa: ASSLDSSSYEQY

v_gene: TRBV7-2
len: 13
CDR3aa: ASSPVGGFREKLF